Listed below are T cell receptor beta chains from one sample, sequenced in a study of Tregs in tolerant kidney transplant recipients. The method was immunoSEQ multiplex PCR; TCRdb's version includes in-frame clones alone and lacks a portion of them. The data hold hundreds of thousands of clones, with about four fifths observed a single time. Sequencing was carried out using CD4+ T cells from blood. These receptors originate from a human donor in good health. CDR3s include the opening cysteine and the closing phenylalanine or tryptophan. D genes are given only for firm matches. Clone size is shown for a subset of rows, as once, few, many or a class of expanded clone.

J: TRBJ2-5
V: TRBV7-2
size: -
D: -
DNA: TGTGCCAGCAGCTTCCCCGGACGTCAAGAGACCCAGTACTTC
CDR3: CASSFPGRQETQYF

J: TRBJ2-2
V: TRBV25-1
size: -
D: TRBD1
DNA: TGTGCCAGCAGTGATCCCCGACAGGGTACCGGGGAGCTGTTTTTT
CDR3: CASSDPRQGTGELFF

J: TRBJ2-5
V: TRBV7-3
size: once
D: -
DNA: TGTGCCAGCAGCTTAAGCACAGTCGGAGCAGAGACCCAGTACTTC
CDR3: CASSLSTVGAETQYF

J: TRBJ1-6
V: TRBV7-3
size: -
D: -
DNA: TGTGCCAGCAGCCCCTGGACAGCTAATTCACCCCTCCACTTT
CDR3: CASSPWTANSPLHF

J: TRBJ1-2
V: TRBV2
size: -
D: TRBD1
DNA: TGTGCCAGCAGCCGGGACAGGGGGCATTCTAACTATGGCTACACCTTC
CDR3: CASSRDRGHSNYGYTF

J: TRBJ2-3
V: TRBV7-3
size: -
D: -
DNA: TGTGCCAGCAGCCTAGGATCGGCGGGCACAGATACGCAGTATTTT
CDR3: CASSLGSAGTDTQYF

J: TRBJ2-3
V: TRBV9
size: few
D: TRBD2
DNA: TGTGCCAGCAGCGTGACTAGCGGGGGGGCCAGGGCTACGCAGTATTTT
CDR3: CASSVTSGGARATQYF

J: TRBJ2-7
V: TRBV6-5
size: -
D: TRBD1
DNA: TGTGCCAGCAGTTGCGCCGGGACAGGGTGCGACGAGCAGTACTTC
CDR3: CASSCAGTGCDEQYF

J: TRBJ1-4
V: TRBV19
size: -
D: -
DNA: TGTGCCAGTAGTACACCACCCACGGAAAAACTGTTTTTT
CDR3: CASSTPPTEKLFF

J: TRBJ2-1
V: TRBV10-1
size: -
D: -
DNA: TGCGCCAGCAGTGGGGCTTGGGGGAATGAGCAGTTCTTC
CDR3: CASSGAWGNEQFF

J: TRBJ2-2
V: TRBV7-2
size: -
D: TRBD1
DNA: TGTGCCAGCAGACCCGGGACAGGGCTCGACGCCGGGGAGCTGTTTTTT
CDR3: CASRPGTGLDAGELFF

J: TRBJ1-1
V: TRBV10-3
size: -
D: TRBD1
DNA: TGTGCCATCAGTGAGTCAGTACCGGCCGGGACAGGGAATACTGAAGCTTTCTTT
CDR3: CAISESVPAGTGNTEAFF

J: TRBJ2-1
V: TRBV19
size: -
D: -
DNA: TGTGCCAGTTCTCGGACAGGCGGGGTCTCCTACAATGAGCAGTTCTTC
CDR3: CASSRTGGVSYNEQFF

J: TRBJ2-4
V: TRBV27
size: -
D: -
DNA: TGTGCCAGCAGTTCCGGAAACGTTTGGGGGAACATTCAGTACTTC
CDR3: CASSSGNVWGNIQYF

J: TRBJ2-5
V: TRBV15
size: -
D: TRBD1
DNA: TGTGCCACCAGCAGAGGTGGGACAGGCAAGGAGACCCAGTACTTC
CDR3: CATSRGGTGKETQYF

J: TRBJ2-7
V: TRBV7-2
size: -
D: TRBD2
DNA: TGTGCCAGCACTCCCGGCCCAATAGCGGGAGAGTACTACGAGCAGTACTTC
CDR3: CASTPGPIAGEYYEQYF

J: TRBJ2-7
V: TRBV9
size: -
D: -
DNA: TGTGCCAGCAGCGTCCAGGACGGATCCTACGAGCAGTACTTC
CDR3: CASSVQDGSYEQYF

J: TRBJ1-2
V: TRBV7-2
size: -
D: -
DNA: TGTGCCAGCAGCCCTCGTCCCGGGGGGAGCTATGGCTACACCTTC
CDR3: CASSPRPGGSYGYTF

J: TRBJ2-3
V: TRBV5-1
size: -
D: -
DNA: TGCGCCAGCAGCTTGGAACGGGGGGCCACAGATACGCAGTATTTT
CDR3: CASSLERGATDTQYF

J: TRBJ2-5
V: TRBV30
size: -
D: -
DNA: TGTGCCTGGACAACCCCGCCGGGACACTACCAAGAGACCCAGTACTTC
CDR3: CAWTTPPGHYQETQYF

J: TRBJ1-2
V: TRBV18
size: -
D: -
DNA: TGTGCCAGCTCACAAGGACAGAACTATGGCTACACCTTC
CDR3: CASSQGQNYGYTF

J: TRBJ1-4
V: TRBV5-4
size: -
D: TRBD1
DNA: TGTGCCAGCAGCGCCGGGACAGGCCTCAACGAAAAACTGTTTTTT
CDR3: CASSAGTGLNEKLFF

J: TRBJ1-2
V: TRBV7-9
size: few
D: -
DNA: TGTGCCAGCACCAGGGGTAATGCTAACTATGGCTACACCTTC
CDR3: CASTRGNANYGYTF

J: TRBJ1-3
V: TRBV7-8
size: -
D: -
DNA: TGTGCCAGCAGCTCTAGGGACCATATAGCGGGAAACACCATATATTTT
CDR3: CASSSRDHIAGNTIYF

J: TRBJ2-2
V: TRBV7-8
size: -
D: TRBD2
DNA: TGTGCCAGCAGCCACGGGAGGGGGACGAACACCGGGGAGCTGTTTTTT
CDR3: CASSHGRGTNTGELFF

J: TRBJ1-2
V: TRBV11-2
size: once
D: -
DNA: TGTGCCAGCAGCTTAGATTTGTCCGCTCGCTATGGCTACACCTTC
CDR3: CASSLDLSARYGYTF

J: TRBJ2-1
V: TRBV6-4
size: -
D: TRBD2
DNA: TGTGCCAGCAGGAGGGCGGGAGGTGAGCAGTTCTTC
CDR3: CASRRAGGEQFF

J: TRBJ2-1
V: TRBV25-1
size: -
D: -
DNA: TGTGCCAGCAGACGGGGGGCGCAGGCTGAGCAGTTCTTC
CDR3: CASRRGAQAEQFF

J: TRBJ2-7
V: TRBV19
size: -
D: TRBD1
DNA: TGTGCCAGTAGTATAGGGGGGACAGTCTACGAGCAGTACTTC
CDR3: CASSIGGTVYEQYF

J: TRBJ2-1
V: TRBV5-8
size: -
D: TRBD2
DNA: TGTGCCAGCAGCGGACTAGCGGGTGCCTACAATGAGCAGTTCTTC
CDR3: CASSGLAGAYNEQFF

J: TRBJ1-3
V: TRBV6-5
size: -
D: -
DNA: TGTGCCAGCAGGGGCCTCTCTGGAAACACCATATATTTT
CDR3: CASRGLSGNTIYF

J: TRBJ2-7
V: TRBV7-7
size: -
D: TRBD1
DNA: TGTGCTAGCAGCACCGGACAGGGTGAGATGTACGAGCAGTACTTC
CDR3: CASSTGQGEMYEQYF

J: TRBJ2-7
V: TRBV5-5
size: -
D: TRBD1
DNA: TGTGCCAGCAGCCTACAGGGGACCTTGGGCGAGCAGTACTTC
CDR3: CASSLQGTLGEQYF

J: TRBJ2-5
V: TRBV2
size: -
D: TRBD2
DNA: TGTGCCAGCAGACGCAGCGGGGGGGCGGGCGAGACCCAGTACTTC
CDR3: CASRRSGGAGETQYF

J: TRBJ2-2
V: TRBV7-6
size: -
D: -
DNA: TGTGCCAGCAGCCCTCCCGGGAACACCGGGGAGCTGTTTTTT
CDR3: CASSPPGNTGELFF

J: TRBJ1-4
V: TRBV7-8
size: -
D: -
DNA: TGTGCCAGCAGAACCCAGGGCCGTACAACTAATGAAAAACTGTTTTTT
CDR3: CASRTQGRTTNEKLFF

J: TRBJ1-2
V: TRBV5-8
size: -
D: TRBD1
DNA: TGTGCCAGCAGCTGGACAGGGACCTATGGCTACACCTTC
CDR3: CASSWTGTYGYTF

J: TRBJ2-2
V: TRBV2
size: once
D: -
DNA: TGTGCCACCCGGGGGCAGTTGGGCACCGGGGAGCTGTTTTTT
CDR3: CATRGQLGTGELFF

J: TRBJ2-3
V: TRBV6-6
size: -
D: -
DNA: TGTGCCAGCAGTTTGCAGCTAATCGATACGCAGTATTTT
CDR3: CASSLQLIDTQYF

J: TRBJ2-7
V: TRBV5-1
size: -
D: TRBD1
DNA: TGCGCCAGCAGCCGGTCAGGGGGTTCCTACGAGCAGTACTTC
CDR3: CASSRSGGSYEQYF

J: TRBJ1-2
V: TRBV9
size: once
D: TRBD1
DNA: TGTGCCAGCAGCGTAGTTCCCAGGGGGCAGAATGGCTACACCTTC
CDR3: CASSVVPRGQNGYTF

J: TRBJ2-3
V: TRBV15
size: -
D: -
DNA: TGTGCCACCAGCGGCCGGGACTTCCTCACGAATACGCAGTATTTT
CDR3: CATSGRDFLTNTQYF

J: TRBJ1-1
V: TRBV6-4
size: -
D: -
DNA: TGTGCCAGCAGTGACTCGACTAATGACGGGCGACAGATTTTTTCGCTGGTAGGCACTGAAGCTTTCTTT
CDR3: CASSDSTNDGRQIFSLVGTEAFF

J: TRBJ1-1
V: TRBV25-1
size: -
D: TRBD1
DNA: TGTGCCAGCAGAATACAGGGGCGGGTCACTGAAGCTTTCTTT
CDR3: CASRIQGRVTEAFF

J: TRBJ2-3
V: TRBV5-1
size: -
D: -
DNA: TGCGCCAGCAGCTTACAGAATACGCAGTATTTT
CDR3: CASSLQNTQYF

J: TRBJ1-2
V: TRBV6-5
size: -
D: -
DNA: TGTGCCAGCAGCCAGGGACACCTCCGTGGCTACACCTTC
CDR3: CASSQGHLRGYTF

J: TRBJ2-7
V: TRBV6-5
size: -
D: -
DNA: TGTGCCAGCAGACCAATTACTAGTTTCGACGAGCAGTACTTC
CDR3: CASRPITSFDEQYF

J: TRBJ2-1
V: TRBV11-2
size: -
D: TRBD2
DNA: TGTGCCAGCAGCTTAGATGCTAGCGGGAGTTCGAATGAGCAGTTCTTC
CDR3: CASSLDASGSSNEQFF

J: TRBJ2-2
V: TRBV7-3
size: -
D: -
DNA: TGTGCCAGCAGCTCGAGACAGCTGAACACCGGGGAGCTGTTTTTT
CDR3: CASSSRQLNTGELFF

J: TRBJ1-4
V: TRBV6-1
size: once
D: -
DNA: TGTGCCAGCAGTCGAATCAGTACTAATGAAAAACTGTTTTTT
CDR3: CASSRISTNEKLFF

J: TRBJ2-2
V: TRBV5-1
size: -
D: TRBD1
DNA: TGCGCCAGCAGCTTAACTGCCGGGACAGGAGCCGGGGAGCTGTTTTTT
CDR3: CASSLTAGTGAGELFF